This T cell receptor beta chain was captured by sequencing in a study of cytomegalovirus exposure and HLA in healthy donors. Germline CDR1 and CDR2: MNHEY and SVGAGI. The CDR3 contains 16 residues. Trimming cost V 4 bases and J 3 bases; bases outside gene matches: 7. Profiling relied on immunoSEQ multiplex PCR, and the TCRdb table lists in-frame clones only, not all of them. This repertoire shows roughly 82,000 clones, around 94% found once; its top ten account for 0.65% to 0.7%. The clonotype comes from a man aged 18 to 30 in good health and CMV-seronegative. The specimen sequenced was PBMCs. The chain employs TRBV6-5 and TRBJ2-2, with 8 bases fitting TRBD1. CDR3 bases: TGTGCCAGCAGTTCGGGACAGGTATCTTACACCGGGGAGCTGTTTTTT. Translated, it gives CASSSGQVSYTGELFF.